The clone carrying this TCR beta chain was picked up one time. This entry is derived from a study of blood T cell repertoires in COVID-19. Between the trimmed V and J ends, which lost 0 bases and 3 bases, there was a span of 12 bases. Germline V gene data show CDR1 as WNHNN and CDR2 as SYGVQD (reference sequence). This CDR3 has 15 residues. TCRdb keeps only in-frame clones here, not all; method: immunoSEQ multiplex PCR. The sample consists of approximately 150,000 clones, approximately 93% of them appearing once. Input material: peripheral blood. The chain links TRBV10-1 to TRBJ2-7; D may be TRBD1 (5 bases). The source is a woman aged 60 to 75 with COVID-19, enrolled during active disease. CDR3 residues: CASSESRQNIYEQYF. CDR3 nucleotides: TGCGCCAGCAGTGAGTCCAGACAGAATATCTACGAGCAGTACTTC.